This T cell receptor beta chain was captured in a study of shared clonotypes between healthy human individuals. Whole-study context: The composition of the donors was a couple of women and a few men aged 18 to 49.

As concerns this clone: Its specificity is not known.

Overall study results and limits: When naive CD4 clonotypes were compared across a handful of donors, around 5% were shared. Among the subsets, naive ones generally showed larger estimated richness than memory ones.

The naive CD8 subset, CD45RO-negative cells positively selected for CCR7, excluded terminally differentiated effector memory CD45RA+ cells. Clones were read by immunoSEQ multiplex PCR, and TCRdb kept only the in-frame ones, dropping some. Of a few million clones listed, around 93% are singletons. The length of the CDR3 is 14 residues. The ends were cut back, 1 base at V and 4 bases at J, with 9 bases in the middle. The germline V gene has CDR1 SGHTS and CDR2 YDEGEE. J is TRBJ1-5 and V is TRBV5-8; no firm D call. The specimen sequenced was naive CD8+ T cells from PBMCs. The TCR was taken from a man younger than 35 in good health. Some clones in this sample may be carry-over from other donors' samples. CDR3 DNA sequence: TGTGCCAGCAGCTTGTGGAGGGAAAATCAGCCCCAGCATTTT. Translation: CASSLWRENQPQHF.